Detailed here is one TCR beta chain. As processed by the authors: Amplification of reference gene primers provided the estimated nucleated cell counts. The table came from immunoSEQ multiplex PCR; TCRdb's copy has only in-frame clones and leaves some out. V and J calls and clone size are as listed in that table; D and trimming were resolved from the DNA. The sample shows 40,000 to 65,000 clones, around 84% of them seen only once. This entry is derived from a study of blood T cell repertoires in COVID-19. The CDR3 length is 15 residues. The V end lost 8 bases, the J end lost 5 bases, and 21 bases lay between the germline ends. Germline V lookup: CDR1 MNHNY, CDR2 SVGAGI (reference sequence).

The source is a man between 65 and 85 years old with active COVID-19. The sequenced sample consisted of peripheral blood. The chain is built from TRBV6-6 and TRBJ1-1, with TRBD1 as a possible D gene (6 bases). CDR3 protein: CASSNPQGGKTEAFF. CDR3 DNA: TGTGCCAGCTCCAACCCACAGGGCGGTAAAACTGAAGCTTTCTTT.